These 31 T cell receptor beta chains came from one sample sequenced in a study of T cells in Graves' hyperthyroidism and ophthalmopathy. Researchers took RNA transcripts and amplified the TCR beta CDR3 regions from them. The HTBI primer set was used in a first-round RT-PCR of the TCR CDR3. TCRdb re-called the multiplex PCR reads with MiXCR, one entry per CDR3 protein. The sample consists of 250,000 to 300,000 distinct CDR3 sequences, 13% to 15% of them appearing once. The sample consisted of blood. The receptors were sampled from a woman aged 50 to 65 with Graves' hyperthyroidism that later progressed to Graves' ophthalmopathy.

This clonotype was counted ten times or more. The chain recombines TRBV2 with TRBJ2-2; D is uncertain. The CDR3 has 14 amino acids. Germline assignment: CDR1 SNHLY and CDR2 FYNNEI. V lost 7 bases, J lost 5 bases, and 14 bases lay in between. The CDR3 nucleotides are TGTGCCAGCAAGGTCAGCAGTCCGACCGGGGAGCTGTTTTTT. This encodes CASKVSSPTGELFF.

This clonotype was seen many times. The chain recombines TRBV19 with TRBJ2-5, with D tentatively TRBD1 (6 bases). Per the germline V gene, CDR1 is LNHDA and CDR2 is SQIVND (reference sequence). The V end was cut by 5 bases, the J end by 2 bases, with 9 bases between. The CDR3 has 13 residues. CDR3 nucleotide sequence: TGTGCCAGTAGTTTGGACAGACAAGAGACCCAGTACTTC. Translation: CASSLDRQETQYF. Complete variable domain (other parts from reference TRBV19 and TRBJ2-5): DGGITQSPKYLFRKEGQNVTLSCEQNLNHDAMYWYRQDPGQGLRLIYYSQIVNDFQKGDIAEGYSVSREKKESFPLTVTSAQKNPTAFYLCASSLDRQETQYFGPGTRLLVL.

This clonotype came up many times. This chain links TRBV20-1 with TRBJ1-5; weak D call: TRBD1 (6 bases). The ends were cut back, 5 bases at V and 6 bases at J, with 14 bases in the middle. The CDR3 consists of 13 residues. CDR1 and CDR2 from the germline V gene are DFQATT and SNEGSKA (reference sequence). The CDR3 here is CSAQGISAQPQHF. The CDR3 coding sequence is TGCAGTGCTCAGGGGATCTCTGCTCAGCCCCAGCATTTT.

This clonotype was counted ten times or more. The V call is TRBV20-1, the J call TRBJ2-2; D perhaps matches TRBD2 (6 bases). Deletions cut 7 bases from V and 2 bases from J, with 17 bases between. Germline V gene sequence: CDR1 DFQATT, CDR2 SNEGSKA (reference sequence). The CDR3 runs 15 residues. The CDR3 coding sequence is TGCAGTGGCCCCTTGACGGGACTTAACACCGGGGAGCTGTTTTTT. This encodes CSGPLTGLNTGELFF.

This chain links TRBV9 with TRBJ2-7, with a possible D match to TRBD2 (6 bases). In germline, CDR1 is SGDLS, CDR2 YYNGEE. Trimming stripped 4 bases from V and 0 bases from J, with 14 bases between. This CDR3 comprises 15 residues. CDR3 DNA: TGTGCCAGCAGCCCGGTCGCGGGGACCTCCTACGAGCAGTACTTC. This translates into CASSPVAGTSYEQYF.

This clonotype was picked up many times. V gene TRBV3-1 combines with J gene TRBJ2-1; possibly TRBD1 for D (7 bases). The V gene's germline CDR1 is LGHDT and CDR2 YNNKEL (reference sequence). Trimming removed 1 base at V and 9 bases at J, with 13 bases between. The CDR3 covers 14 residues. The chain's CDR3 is CASSQGFQGGEQFF. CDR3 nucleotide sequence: TGTGCCAGCAGCCAAGGATTCCAGGGGGGTGAGCAGTTCTTC.

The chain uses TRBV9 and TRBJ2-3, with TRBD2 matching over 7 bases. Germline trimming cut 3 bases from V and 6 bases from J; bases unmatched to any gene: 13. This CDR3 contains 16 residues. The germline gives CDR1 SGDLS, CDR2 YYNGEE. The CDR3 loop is CASSASGGLEGDTQYF. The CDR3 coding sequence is TGTGCCAGCAGCGCTTCGGGAGGTCTAGAGGGGGATACGCAGTATTTT.

The CDR3 DNA reads as TGCGCCAGCAGCAGACTCGGACAGGGATACGGGGAGCTGTTTTTT. Translation gives CASSRLGQGYGELFF. This chain connects TRBV5-1 to TRBJ2-2; 8 nucleotides line up with TRBD1. V was pared by 4 bases and J by 7 bases, with 9 bases of the junction left unmatched. This CDR3 has 15 residues. Per the germline V gene, CDR1 is SGHRS and CDR2 is YFSETQ. Using reference TRBV5-1 and TRBJ2-2 for the parts outside the CDR3, the full variable domain is KAGVTQTPRYLIKTRGQQVTLSCSPISGHRSVSWYQQTPGQGLQFLFEYFSETQRNKGNFPGRFSGRQFSNSRSEMNVSTLELGDSALYLCASSRLGQGYGELFFGEGSRLTVL.

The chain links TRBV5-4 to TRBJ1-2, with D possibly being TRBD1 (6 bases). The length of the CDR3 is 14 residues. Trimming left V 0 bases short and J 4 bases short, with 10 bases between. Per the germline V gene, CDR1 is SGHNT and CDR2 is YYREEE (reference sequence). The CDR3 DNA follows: TGTGCCAGCAGCTTGGGGTCAGGGGCCTATGGCTACACCTTC. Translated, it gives CASSLGSGAYGYTF.

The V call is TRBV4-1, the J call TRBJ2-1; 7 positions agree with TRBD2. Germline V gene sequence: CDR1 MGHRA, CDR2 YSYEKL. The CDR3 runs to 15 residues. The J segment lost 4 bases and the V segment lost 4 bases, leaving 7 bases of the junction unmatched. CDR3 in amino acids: CASSLLLAGYNEQFF. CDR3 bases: TGCGCCAGCAGCCTCCTGTTAGCGGGTTACAATGAGCAGTTCTTC.

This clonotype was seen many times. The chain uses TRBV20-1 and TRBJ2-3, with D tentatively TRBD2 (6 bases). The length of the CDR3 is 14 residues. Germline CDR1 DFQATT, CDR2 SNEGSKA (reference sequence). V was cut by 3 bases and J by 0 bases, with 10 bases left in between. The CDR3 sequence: CSASGGLSTDTQYF. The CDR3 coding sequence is TGCAGTGCTAGCGGGGGTCTAAGCACAGATACGCAGTATTTT.

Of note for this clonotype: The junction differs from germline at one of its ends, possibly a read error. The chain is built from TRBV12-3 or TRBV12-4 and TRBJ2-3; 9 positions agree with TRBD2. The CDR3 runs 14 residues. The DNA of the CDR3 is TGTGCCAGCAGTTTTAGCGGGAGAACAGATATGCAGTATTTT. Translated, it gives CASSFSGRTDMQYF.

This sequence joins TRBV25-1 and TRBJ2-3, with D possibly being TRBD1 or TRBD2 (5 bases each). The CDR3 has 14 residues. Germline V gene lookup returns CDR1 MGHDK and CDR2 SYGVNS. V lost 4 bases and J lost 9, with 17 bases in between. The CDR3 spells CASSGGSDPRTQYF. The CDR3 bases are TGTGCCAGCAGTGGGGGGTCTGACCCGAGGACGCAGTATTTT.

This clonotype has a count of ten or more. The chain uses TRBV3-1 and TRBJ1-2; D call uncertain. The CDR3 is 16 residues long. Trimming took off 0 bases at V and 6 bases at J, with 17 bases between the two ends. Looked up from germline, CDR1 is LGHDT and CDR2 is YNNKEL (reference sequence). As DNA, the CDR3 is TGTGCCAGCAGCCAAGATCGTGGTCGCGGGCCGGATGGCTACACCTTC. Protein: CASSQDRGRGPDGYTF. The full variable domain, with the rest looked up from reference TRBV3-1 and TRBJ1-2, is DTAVSQTPKYLVTQMGNDKSIKCEQNLGHDTMYWYKQDSKKFLKIMFSYNNKELIINETVPNRFSPKSPDKAHLNLHINSLELGDSAVYFCASSQDRGRGPDGYTFGSGTRLTVV.

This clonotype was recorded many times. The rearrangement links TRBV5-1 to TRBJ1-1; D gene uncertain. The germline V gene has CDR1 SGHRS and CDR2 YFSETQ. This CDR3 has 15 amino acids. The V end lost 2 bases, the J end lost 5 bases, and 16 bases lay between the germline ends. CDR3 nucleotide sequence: TGCGCCAGCAGCTTATCGATCTCCGTCTCGACTGAAGCTTTCTTT. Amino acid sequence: CASSLSISVSTEAFF. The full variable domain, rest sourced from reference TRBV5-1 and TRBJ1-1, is KAGVTQTPRYLIKTRGQQVTLSCSPISGHRSVSWYQQTPGQGLQFLFEYFSETQRNKGNFPGRFSGRQFSNSRSEMNVSTLELGDSALYLCASSLSISVSTEAFFGQGTRLTVV.

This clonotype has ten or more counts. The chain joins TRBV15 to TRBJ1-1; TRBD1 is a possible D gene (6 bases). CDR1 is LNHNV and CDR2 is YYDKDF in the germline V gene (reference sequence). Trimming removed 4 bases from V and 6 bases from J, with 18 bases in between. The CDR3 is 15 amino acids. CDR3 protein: CATSIPLQGRSEAFF. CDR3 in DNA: TGTGCCACCAGCATCCCCCTCCAGGGGCGGTCTGAAGCTTTCTTT.

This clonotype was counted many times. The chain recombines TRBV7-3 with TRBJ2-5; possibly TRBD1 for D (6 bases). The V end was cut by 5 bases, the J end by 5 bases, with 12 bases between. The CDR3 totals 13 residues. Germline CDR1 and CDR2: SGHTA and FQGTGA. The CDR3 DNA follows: TGTGCCAGCAGCAAGGGGGTGGGGGAGACCCAGTACTTC. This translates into CASSKGVGETQYF.

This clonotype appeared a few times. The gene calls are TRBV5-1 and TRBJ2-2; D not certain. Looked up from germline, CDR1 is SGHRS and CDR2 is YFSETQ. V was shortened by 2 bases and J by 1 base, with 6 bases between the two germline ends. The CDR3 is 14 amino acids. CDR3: CASSFDGNTGELFF. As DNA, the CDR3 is TGCGCCAGCAGCTTCGACGGGAACACCGGGGAGCTGTTTTTT.

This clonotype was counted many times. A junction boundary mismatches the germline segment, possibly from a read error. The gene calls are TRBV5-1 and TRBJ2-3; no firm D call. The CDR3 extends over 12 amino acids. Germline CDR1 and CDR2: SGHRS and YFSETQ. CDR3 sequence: CASSLTTDTQYF. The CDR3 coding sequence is TGTGCCAGCAGCTTAACTACAGATACGCAGTATTTT.

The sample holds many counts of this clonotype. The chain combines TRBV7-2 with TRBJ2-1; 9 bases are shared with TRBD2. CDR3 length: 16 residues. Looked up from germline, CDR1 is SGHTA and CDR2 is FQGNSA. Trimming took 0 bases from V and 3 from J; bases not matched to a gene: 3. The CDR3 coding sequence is TGTGCCAGCAGCTTAGCCTCTAGCGGGAACTACAATGAGCAGTTCTTC. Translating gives CASSLASSGNYNEQFF.

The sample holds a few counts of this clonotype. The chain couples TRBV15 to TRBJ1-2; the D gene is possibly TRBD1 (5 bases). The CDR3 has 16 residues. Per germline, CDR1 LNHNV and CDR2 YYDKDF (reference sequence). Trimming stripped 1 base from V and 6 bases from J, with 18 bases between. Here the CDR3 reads CATSRGWGRGSDGYTF. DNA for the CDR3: TGTGCCACCAGCAGAGGTTGGGGGAGGGGATCGGATGGCTACACCTTC.

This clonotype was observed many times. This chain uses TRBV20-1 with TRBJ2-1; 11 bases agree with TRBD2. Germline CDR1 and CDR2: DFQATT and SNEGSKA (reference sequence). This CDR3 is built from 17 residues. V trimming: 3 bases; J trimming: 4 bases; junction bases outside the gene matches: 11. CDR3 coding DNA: TGCAGTGCTAGTGCCCTACTAGCGGGAGAAGTGTACAATGAGCAGTTCTTC. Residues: CSASALLAGEVYNEQFF.

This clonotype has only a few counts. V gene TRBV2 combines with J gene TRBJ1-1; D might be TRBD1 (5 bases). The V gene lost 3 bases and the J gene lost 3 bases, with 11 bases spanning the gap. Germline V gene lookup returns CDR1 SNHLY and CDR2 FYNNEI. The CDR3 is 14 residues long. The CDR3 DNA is TGTGCCAGCAGTGAGGCCAGGGTGTACACTGAAGCTTTCTTT. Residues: CASSEARVYTEAFF.

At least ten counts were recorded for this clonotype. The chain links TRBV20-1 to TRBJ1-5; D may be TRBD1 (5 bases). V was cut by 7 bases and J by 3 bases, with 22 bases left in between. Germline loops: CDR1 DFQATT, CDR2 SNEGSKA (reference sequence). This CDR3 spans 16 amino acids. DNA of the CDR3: TGCAGTGTTCTCGTGGGGGGGGGTGGCTCCAATCAGCCCCAGCATTTT. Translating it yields CSVLVGGGGSNQPQHF.

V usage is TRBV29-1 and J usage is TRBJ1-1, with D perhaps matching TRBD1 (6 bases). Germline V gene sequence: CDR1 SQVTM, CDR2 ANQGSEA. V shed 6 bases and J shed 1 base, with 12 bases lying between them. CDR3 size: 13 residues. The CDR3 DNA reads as TGCAGCGTAGGGGGACGAAGGAACACTGAAGCTTTCTTT. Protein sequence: CSVGGRRNTEAFF.

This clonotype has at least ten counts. Written as DNA, the CDR3 is TGCAGCGTTGTGGAGGACTACGAGCAGTACTTC. Its protein is CSVVEDYEQYF. The gene calls are TRBV29-1 and TRBJ2-7, with D maybe TRBD2 (5 bases). CDR3 length equals 11 residues. Trimming stripped 4 bases from V and 3 bases from J, with 7 bases between. Per the germline V gene, CDR1 is SQVTM and CDR2 is ANQGSEA.

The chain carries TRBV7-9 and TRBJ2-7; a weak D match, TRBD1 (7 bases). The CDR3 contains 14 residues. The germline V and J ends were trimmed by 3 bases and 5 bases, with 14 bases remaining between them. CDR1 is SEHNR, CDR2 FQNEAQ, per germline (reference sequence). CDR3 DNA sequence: TGTGCCAGCAGCTTTGGGCAGGGGGGCCACGAGCAGTACTTC. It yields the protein CASSFGQGGHEQYF.

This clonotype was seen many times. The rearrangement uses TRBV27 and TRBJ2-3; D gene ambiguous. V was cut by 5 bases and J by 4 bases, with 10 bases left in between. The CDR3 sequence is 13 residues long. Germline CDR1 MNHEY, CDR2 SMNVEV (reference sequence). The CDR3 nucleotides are TGTGCCAGCAGTGTACAGCCACCAGATACGCAGTATTTT. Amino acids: CASSVQPPDTQYF.

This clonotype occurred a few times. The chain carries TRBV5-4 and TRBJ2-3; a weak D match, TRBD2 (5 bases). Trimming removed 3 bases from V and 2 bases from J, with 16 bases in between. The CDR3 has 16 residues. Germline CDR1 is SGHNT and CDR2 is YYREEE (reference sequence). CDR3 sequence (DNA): TGTGCCAGCAGCTCCTCCGGGATCCAACTCACAGATACGCAGTATTTT. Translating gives CASSSSGIQLTDTQYF.

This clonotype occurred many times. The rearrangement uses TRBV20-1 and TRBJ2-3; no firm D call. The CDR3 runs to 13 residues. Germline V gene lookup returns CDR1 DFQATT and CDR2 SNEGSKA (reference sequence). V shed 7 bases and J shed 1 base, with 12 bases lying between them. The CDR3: CSGRYEGTDTQYF. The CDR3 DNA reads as TGCAGTGGCCGGTACGAAGGCACAGATACGCAGTATTTT.

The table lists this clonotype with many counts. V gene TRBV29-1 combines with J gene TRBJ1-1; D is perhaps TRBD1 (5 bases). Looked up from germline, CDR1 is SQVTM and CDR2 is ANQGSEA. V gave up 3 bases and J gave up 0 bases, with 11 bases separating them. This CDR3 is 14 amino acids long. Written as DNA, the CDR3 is TGCAGCGTTGAGGGACCGTTGCTGAACACTGAAGCTTTCTTT. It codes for CSVEGPLLNTEAFF.